The 22 T cell receptor beta chains presented below share a single source sample, sequenced in a study of blood T cell repertoires in COVID-19. Profiling relied on immunoSEQ multiplex PCR, and the TCRdb table lists in-frame clones only, not all of them. The sample lists 60,000 or so clones; approximately 90% were seen once. Specimen: peripheral blood. These receptor sequences come from a human donor with acute or convalescent COVID-19. The donor label of this sample is uncertain.

V is TRBV12-5 and J is TRBJ2-7; the match to TRBD1 covers 9 bases. The V gene end was trimmed by 0 bases and the J gene end by 2 bases; junction bases not matched to a gene: 2. Germline CDR1 reads LGHNT; CDR2 reads FRNRAP. The CDR3 is 15 residues long. Here the CDR3 DNA reads TGTGCTAGTGGTTTGGTAGGGACAGGGACCTACGAGCAGTACTTC. Translated, it gives CASGLVGTGTYEQYF.

The gene calls are TRBV7-2 and TRBJ2-2, with D perhaps matching TRBD1 (5 bases). V lost 2 bases, J lost 3 bases, and 13 bases lay in between. Per the germline V gene, CDR1 is SGHTA and CDR2 is FQGNSA. The CDR3 runs 16 residues. CDR3: CASSLRGASDTGELFF. The CDR3 nucleotides are TGTGCCAGCAGCTTAAGGGGCGCGAGTGACACCGGGGAGCTGTTTTTT.

This clone was counted once. The chain links TRBV28 to TRBJ1-4, with 10 nucleotides matching TRBD1. The trim removed 7 bases at V and 8 bases at J, leaving 10 bases unmatched. This CDR3 has 15 amino acids. Per germline, CDR1 MDHEN and CDR2 SYDVKM. CDR3 sequence (DNA): TGTGCCAGCACAACTCGGACAGGGGGAATAGAAAAACTGTTTTTT. It encodes CASTTRTGGIEKLFF.

Here the CDR3 DNA reads TGTGCCAGCGGGCCGGGGCAGGGGGCTAGCTATGGCTACACCTTC. This translates into CASGPGQGASYGYTF. The rearrangement uses TRBV7-9 and TRBJ1-2; TRBD1 matches at 8 bases. The CDR3 consists of 15 residues. CDR1 is SEHNR, CDR2 FQNEAQ, per germline (reference sequence). Trimming removed 8 bases from V and 4 bases from J; junction bases left unmatched: 12. The full variable domain, its missing parts supplied by reference TRBV7-9 and TRBJ1-2, is DTGVSQNPRHKITKRGQNVTFRCDPISEHNRLYWYRQTLGQGPEFLTYFQNEAQLEKSRLLSDRFSAERPKGSFSTLEIQRTEQGDSAMYLCASGPGQGASYGYTFGSGTRLTVV.

This chain joins TRBV10-3 and TRBJ2-6; 7 bases fit TRBD1. V trimming: 10 bases; J trimming: 1 base; junction bases outside the gene matches: 13. Germline CDR1 is ENHRY and CDR2 is SYGVKD. There are 17 residues in the CDR3. CDR3 nucleotides: TGTGCCAGTCGGGACAGTTTCCTGTCTTCTGGGGCCAACGTCCTGACTTTC. It is translated as CASRDSFLSSGANVLTF.

This clone has a handful of counts. The chain joins TRBV9 to TRBJ1-1, with a weak D call TRBD1 (5 bases). The germline V gene encodes CDR1 SGDLS and CDR2 YYNGEE. Between the trimmed V and J ends, which lost 3 bases and 0 bases, there was a span of 9 bases. The CDR3 consists of 14 residues. The CDR3 bases are TGTGCCAGCAGCGAGGGGCCCCTGAACACTGAAGCTTTCTTT. Its translation is CASSEGPLNTEAFF.

The CDR3 DNA follows: TGTGCCAGTAGTGGGAGACAGGGAAGCTCCTACAATGAGCAGTTCTTC. Amino acid sequence: CASSGRQGSSYNEQFF. The V call is TRBV19, the J call TRBJ2-1; TRBD1 matches 7 bases. Per the germline V gene, CDR1 is LNHDA and CDR2 is SQIVND (reference sequence). The length of the CDR3 is 16 residues. V shed 5 bases, J shed 0 bases, and the junction held 7 bases outside the gene matches.

The rearrangement uses TRBV5-4 and TRBJ2-5; no definite D call. Germline V gene data show CDR1 as SGHNT and CDR2 as YYREEE (reference sequence). The ends were cut back, 1 base at V and 3 bases at J, with 19 bases in the middle. This CDR3 is 17 amino acids long. CDR3 sequence: CASSLSSGWSHEETQYF. CDR3 coding DNA: TGTGCCAGCAGCTTGTCCTCCGGTTGGTCGCACGAAGAGACCCAGTACTTC.

This clone has only a few counts. The chain uses TRBV28 and TRBJ1-1, with D uncertain. The V gene's germline CDR1 is MDHEN and CDR2 SYDVKM. The CDR3 extends over 12 amino acids. The ends were cut back, 7 bases at V and 1 base at J, with 7 bases in the middle. CDR3 nucleotides: TGTGCCAGCACCACAACGAACACTGAAGCTTTCTTT. Translation gives CASTTTNTEAFF.

The rearrangement joins TRBV12-5 to TRBJ1-1; the match to TRBD1 covers 10 bases. Germline V gives CDR1 LGHNT, CDR2 FRNRAP. The CDR3 extends over 16 amino acids. V was clipped by 2 bases and J by 3 bases; unmatched bases: 6. CDR3 sequence (DNA): TGTGCTAGTGGTTTGTATAGGGGACAGGGGTACACTGAAGCTTTCTTT. It yields the protein CASGLYRGQGYTEAFF.

The V gene is TRBV19, the J gene TRBJ1-5; 7 bases are a match to TRBD1. V was clipped by 6 bases and J by 6 bases; unmatched bases: 8. From germline, CDR1 is LNHDA and CDR2 SQIVND (reference sequence). CDR3 size: 14 residues. The CDR3 DNA reads TGTGCCAGTAGCTTAACAGGGGCCCCTCAGCCCCAGCATTTT. Encoded protein: CASSLTGAPQPQHF.

This chain uses TRBV7-9 with TRBJ2-1; 11 nucleotides line up with TRBD1. V was pared by 4 bases and J by 1 base, with 3 bases of the junction left unmatched. Looked up from germline, CDR1 is SEHNR and CDR2 is FQNEAQ (reference sequence). This CDR3 has 16 amino acids. Written as DNA, the CDR3 is TGTGCCAGCAGCTACGGACAGGGGGCTTCCTACAATGAGCAGTTCTTC. Its protein is CASSYGQGASYNEQFF. The variable domain in full, with the rest retrieved from reference TRBV7-9 and TRBJ2-1, is DTGVSQNPRHKITKRGQNVTFRCDPISEHNRLYWYRQTLGQGPEFLTYFQNEAQLEKSRLLSDRFSAERPKGSFSTLEIQRTEQGDSAMYLCASSYGQGASYNEQFFGPGTRLTVL.

This clone came up once. CDR3 coding DNA: TGTGCCAGTAGTATAGAGGGACAGGCATCAGATACGCAGTATTTT. The encoded protein is CASSIEGQASDTQYF. V gene TRBV19 combines with J gene TRBJ2-3, with 8 nucleotides matching TRBD1. Per the germline V gene, CDR1 is LNHDA and CDR2 is SQIVND (reference sequence). CDR3 length: 15 amino acids. Trimming cost V 0 bases and J 4 bases; bases outside gene matches: 3.

The chain employs TRBV19 and TRBJ1-2; 11 bases are shared with TRBD1. Looked up from germline, CDR1 is LNHDA and CDR2 is SQIVND (reference sequence). This CDR3 contains 16 residues. V lost 3 bases, J lost 4 bases, and 7 bases stayed unmatched. The CDR3 here is CASSIAGGQGAYGYTF. CDR3 DNA: TGTGCCAGTAGTATCGCCGGAGGACAGGGGGCCTATGGCTACACCTTC.

V and J are TRBV24-1 and TRBJ1-5, with D maybe TRBD1 (5 bases). The CDR3 length is 13 residues. Germline V lookup: CDR1 KGHDR, CDR2 SFDVKD. Trimming took off 7 bases at V and 10 bases at J, with 16 bases between the two ends. The CDR3: CATSQNPQGPQHF. CDR3 sequence (DNA): TGTGCCACCAGCCAAAACCCGCAGGGCCCCCAGCATTTT.

This clone was recorded many times. V and J are TRBV27 and TRBJ1-1; 7 bases are shared with TRBD1. Germline CDR1 MNHEY, CDR2 SMNVEV (reference sequence). J gave up 5 bases and V 1 base, and 16 bases lay outside the gene matches. The CDR3 contains 18 residues. The CDR3 reads CASSLWGTDPLLGTEAFF. The CDR3 bases are TGTGCCAGCAGTTTATGGGGGACAGACCCCCTCCTAGGGACTGAAGCTTTCTTT.

This chain uses TRBV18 with TRBJ2-7, with D hard to call. CDR1 KGHSH and CDR2 LQKENI come from the germline V gene. The CDR3 runs to 12 residues. V was trimmed by 3 bases and J by 7 bases, leaving 10 bases between them. The CDR3 reads CASSPPVLEQYV. The CDR3 DNA is TGTGCCAGCTCACCGCCGGTTTTAGAGCAGTACGTC.

The V gene is TRBV28, the J gene TRBJ1-5; possible D gene TRBD1, 5 bases. The V end was cut by 3 bases, the J end by 4 bases, with 13 bases between. Germline V CDR1 and CDR2: MDHEN, SYDVKM. This CDR3 is built from 15 residues. The CDR3 DNA is TGTGCCAGCAGTTTTGGGACTTTTAGAAATCAGCCCCAGCATTTT. Amino acid sequence: CASSFGTFRNQPQHF.

The chain employs TRBV3-1 (or the pseudogene TRBV3-2) and TRBJ1-2, with TRBD1 identical over 8 bases. The CDR3 totals 16 residues. V lost 4 bases, J lost 4 bases, and 11 bases stayed unmatched. Germline CDR1 is LGHDT and CDR2 is YNNKEL (reference sequence). The CDR3 nucleotides are TGTGCCAGCAGCCCAGCCAGGACAGGGCTAACCTATGGCTACACCTTC. It specifies CASSPARTGLTYGYTF.

The genes are TRBV23-1 and TRBJ1-1, with D uncertain. TRBV23-1 is known as an ORF, though its function is uncertain. The CDR3 runs 14 residues. Trimming shortened V by 2 bases and J by 3 bases, and 10 bases separated the two germline ends. In DNA, the CDR3 is TGCGCCAGCAGTCAACGTGACAAGTACACTGAAGCTTTCTTT. Its translation: CASSQRDKYTEAFF.

CDR3 sequence: CASSEMPTKQFF. The CDR3 nucleotides are TGTGCCAGCAGCGAGATGCCGACTAAGCAGTTCTTC. J is TRBJ2-1 and V is TRBV5-6; TRBD2 might be the D (5 bases). Between the trimmed V and J ends, which lost 4 bases and 11 bases, there was a span of 13 bases. CDR1 and CDR2 from the germline V gene are SGHDT and YYEEEE. This CDR3 is 12 amino acids long. Full variable domain (missing parts from reference TRBV5-6 and TRBJ2-1): DAGVTQSPTHLIKTRGQQVTLRCSPKSGHDTVSWYQQALGQGPQFIFQYYEEEERQRGNFPDRFSGHQFPNYSSELNVNALLLGDSALYLCASSEMPTKQFFGPGTRLTVL.

The chain couples TRBV29-1 to TRBJ2-2; no clear D. V dropped 2 bases and J dropped 0 bases, with 7 bases sitting between them. CDR1 SQVTM and CDR2 ANQGSEA come from the germline V gene. The CDR3 contains 14 residues. CDR3 sequence: CSVESRSNTGELFF. The CDR3 DNA reads as TGCAGCGTTGAATCCAGGTCGAACACCGGGGAGCTGTTTTTT.